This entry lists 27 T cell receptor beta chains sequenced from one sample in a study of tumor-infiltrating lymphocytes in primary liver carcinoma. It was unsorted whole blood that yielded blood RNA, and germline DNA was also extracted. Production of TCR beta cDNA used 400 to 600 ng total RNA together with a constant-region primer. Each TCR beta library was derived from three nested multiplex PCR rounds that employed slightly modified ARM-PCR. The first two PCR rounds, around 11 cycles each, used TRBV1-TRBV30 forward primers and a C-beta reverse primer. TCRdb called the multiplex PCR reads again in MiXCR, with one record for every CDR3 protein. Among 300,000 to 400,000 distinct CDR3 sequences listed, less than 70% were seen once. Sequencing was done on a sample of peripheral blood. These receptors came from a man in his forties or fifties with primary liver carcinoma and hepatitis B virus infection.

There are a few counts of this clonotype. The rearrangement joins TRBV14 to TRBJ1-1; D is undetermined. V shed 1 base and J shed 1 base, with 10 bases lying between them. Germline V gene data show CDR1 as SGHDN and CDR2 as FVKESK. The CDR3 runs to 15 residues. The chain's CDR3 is CASSQGAGRNTEAFF. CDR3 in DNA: TGTGCCAGCAGCCAAGGGGCGGGTCGGAACACTGAAGCTTTCTTT.

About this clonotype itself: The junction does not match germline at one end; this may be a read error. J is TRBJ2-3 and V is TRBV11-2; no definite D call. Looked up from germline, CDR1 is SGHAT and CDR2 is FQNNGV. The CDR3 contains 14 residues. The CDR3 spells CVSSLDGRADTQYF. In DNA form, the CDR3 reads TGTGTCAGCAGCCTTGATGGGCGAGCAGATACGCAGTATTTT.

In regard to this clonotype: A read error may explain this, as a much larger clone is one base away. The CDR3 DNA reads TGTACCAGCAGCTCAAACGCGGACAGGCAGTACTTC. Translating gives CTSSSNADRQYF. V gene TRBV14 combines with J gene TRBJ2-7; D is perhaps TRBD1 (6 bases). CDR1 SGHDN and CDR2 FVKESK come from the germline V gene. There are 12 residues in the CDR3.

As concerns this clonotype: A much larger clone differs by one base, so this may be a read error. The CDR3 reads CTSSPGLANNEQFF. CDR3 nucleotide sequence: TGCACCAGCAGCCCTGGACTAGCAAACAATGAGCAGTTCTTC. The rearrangement joins TRBV5-1 to TRBJ2-1; 8 nucleotides agree with TRBD2. Germline V gene data show CDR1 as SGHRS and CDR2 as YFSETQ. The CDR3 runs to 14 residues. The full variable domain, in which reference TRBV5-1 and TRBJ2-1 provide the parts outside the CDR3, is KAGVTQTPRYLIKTRGQQVTLSCSPISGHRSVSWYQQTPGQGLQFLFEYFSETQRNKGNFPGRFSGRQFSNSRSEMNVSTLELGDSALYLCTSSPGLANNEQFFGPGTRLTVL.

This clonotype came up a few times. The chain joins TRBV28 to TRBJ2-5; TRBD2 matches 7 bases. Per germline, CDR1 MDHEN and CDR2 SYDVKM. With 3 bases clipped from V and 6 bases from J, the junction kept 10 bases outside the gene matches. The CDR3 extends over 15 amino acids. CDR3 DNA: TGTGCCAGCAGTTTTCAAGGGGAGGGCCGGAAGACCCAGTACTTC. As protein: CASSFQGEGRKTQYF.

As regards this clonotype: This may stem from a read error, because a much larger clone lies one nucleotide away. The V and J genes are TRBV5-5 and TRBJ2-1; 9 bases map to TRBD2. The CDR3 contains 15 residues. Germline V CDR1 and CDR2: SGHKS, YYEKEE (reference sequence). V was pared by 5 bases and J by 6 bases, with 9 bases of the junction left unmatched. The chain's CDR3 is CASRLGPAGGNEQFF. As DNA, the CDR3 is TGTGCCAGCAGGCTGGGGCCAGCGGGAGGCAATGAGCAGTTCTTC.

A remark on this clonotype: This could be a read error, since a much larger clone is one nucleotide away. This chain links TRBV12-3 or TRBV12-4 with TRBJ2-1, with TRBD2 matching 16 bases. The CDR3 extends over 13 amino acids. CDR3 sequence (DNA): TGTGCCAGCAGGGGGACTAGCGGGAGGGAGCAGTCCTTC. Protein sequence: CASRGTSGREQSF.

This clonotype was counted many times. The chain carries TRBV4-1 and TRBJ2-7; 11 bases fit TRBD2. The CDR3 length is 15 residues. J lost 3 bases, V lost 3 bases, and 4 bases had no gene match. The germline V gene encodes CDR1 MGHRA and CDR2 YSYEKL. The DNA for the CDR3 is TGCGCCAGCAGCCACTTGACTAGCGGGAACTACGAGCAGTACTTC. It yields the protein CASSHLTSGNYEQYF.

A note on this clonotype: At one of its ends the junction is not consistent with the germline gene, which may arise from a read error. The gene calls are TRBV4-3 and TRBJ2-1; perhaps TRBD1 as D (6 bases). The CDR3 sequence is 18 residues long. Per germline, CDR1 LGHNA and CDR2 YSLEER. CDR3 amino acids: CASIQELAGEHLYNEQFF. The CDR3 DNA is TGCGCCAGCATCCAAGAACTTGCAGGGGAACATCTTTACAATGAGCAGTTCTTC.

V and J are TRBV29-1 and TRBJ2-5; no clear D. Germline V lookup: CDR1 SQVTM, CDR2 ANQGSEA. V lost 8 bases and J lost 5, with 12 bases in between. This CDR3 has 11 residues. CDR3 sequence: CSLGLLETQYF. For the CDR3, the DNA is TGCAGCCTTGGTCTCCTGGAGACCCAGTACTTC. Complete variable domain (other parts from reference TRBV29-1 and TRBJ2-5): SAVISQKPSRDICQRGTSLTIQCQVDSQVTMMFWYRQQPGQSLTLIATANQGSEATYESGFVIDKFPISRPNLTFSTLTVSNMSPEDSSIYLCSLGLLETQYFGPGTRLLVL.

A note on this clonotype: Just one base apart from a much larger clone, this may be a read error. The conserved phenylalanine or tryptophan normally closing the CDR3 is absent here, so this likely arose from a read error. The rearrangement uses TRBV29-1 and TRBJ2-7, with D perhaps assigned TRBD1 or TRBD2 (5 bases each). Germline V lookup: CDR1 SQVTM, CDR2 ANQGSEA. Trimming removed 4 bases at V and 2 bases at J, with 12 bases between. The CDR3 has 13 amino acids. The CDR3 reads CSVALGETYEQYL. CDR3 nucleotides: TGCAGCGTTGCGCTGGGGGAAACCTACGAGCAGTACCTC.

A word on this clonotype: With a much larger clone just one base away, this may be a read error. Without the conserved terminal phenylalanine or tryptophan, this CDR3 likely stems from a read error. In DNA form, the CDR3 reads TGTGCCAGCAGTATTAGCGAGCCCTCCTACGAGCAGTACTTG. Protein: CASSISEPSYEQYL. The chain joins TRBV6-5 to TRBJ2-7; a possible D gene is TRBD2 (5 bases). Trimming removed 5 bases from V and 0 bases from J, with 11 bases in between. The CDR3 is 14 residues long. Germline CDR1 is MNHEY and CDR2 is SVGAGI.

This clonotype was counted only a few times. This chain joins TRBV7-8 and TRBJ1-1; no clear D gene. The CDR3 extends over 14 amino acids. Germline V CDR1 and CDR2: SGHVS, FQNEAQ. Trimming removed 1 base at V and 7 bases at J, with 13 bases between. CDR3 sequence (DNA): TGTGCCAGCAGCTTAGGGGAGGTCGACGGTGAAGCTTTCTTT. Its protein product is CASSLGEVDGEAFF.

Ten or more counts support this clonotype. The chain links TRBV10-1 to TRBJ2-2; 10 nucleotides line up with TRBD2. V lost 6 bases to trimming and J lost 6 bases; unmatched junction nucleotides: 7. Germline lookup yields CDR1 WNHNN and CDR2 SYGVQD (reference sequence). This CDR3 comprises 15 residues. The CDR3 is CASSGGLALAGELFF. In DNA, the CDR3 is TGCGCCAGCAGCGGGGGACTAGCGCTGGCCGGGGAGCTGTTTTTT.

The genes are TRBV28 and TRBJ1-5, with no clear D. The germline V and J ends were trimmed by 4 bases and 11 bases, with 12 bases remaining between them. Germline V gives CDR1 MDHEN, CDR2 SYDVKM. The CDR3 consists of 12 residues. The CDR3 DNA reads TGTGCCAGCAGTTGGTCAGAGAGGTCCCAGCATTTT. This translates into CASSWSERSQHF.

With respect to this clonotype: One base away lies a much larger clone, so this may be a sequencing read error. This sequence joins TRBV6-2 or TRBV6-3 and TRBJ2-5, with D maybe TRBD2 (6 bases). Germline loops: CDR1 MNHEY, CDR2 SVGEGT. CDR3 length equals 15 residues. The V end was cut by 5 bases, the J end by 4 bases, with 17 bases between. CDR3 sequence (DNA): TGTGCCAGCAGTCCCTCAGGACTAACCGGAGAGACCCAGTACTTC. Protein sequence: CASSPSGLTGETQYF.

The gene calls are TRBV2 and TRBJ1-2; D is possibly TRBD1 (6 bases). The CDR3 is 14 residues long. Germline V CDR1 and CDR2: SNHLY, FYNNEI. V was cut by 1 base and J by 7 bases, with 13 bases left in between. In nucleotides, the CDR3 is TGTGCCAGCAGTGAAGATCAGGGGAGGGGTGGCTACACCTTC. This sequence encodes CASSEDQGRGGYTF. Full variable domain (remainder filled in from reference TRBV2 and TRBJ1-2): EPEVTQTPSHQVTQMGQEVILRCVPISNHLYFYWYRQILGQKVEFLVSFYNNEISEKSEIFDDQFSVERPDGSNFTLKIRSTKLEDSAMYFCASSEDQGRGGYTFGSGTRLTVV.

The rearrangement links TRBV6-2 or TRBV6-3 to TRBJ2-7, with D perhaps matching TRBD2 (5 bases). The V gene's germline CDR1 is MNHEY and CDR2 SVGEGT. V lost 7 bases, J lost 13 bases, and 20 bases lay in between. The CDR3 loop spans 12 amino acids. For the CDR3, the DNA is TGTGCCAGCACGGAGAGGGTAGGCGAGTATTACTTC. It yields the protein CASTERVGEYYF.

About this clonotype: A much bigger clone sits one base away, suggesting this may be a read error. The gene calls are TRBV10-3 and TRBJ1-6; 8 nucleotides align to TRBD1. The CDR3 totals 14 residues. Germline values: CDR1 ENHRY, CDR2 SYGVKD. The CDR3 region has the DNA TGTGCCATCAGCGACGACAGGGGTGGTTCACCCCTCCTCTTT. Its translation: CAISDDRGGSPLLF.

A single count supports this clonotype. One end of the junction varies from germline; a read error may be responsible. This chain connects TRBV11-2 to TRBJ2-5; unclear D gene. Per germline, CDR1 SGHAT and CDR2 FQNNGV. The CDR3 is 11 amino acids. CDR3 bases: TGTGCCATCAGCTTAAAAGAGACACAGTACTTC. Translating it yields CAISLKETQYF. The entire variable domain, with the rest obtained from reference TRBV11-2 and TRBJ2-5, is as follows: EAGVAQSPRYKIIEKRQSVAFWCNPISGHATLYWYQQILGQGPKLLIQFQNNGVVDDSQLPKDRFSAERLKGVDSTLKIQPAKLEDSAVYLCAISLKETQYFGPGTRLLVL.

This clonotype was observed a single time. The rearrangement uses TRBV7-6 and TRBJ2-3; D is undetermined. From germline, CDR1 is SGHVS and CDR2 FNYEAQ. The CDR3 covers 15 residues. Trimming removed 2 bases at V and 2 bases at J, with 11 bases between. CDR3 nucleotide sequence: TGTGCCAGCAGCTTACTCTCAAGTCCCACAGATACGCAGTATTTT. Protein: CASSLLSSPTDTQYF. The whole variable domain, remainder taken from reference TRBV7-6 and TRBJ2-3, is GAGVSQSPRYKVTKRGQDVALRCDPISGHVSLYWYRQALGQGPEFLTYFNYEAQQDKSGLPNDRFSAERPEGSISTLTIQRTEQRDSAMYRCASSLLSSPTDTQYFGPGTRLTVL.

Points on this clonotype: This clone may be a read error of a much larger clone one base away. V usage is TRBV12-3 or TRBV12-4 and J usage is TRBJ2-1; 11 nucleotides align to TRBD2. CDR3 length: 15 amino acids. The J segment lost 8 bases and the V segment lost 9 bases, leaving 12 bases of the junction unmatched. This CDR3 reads CARSPGTSGHDEQFF. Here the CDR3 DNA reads TGTGCCAGGAGCCCCGGGACTAGCGGCCACGATGAGCAGTTCTTC.

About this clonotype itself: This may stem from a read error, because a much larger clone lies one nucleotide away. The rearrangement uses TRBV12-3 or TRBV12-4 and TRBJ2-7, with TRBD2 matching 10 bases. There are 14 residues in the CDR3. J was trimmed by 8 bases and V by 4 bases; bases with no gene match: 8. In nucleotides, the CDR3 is TGTGCCAGCAGTTCACTAGCGGGGCCCGCCAAGCAGTACTTC. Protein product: CASSSLAGPAKQYF.

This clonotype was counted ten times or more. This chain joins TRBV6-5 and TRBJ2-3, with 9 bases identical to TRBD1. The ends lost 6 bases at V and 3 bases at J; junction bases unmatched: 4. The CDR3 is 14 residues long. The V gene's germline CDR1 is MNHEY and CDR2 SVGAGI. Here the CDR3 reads CASSRGQGTDTQYF. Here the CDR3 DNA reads TGTGCCAGCAGCCGAGGACAGGGGACAGATACGCAGTATTTT.

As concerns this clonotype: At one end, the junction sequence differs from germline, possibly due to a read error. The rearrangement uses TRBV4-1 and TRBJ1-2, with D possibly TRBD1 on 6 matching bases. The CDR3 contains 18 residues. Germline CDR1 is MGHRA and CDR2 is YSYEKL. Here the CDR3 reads CASSQEIQGLWQDYGYTF. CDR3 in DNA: TGCGCCAGCAGCCAAGAGATACAGGGTCTGTGGCAAGACTACGGCTACACCTTC.

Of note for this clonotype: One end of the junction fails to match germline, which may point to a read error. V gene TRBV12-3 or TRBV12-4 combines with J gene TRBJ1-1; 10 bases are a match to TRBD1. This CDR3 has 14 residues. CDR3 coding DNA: TGTACCAGCAGTTGGGACAGGGGAACGACTGAAGCTTTCTTT. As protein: CTSSWDRGTTEAFF.

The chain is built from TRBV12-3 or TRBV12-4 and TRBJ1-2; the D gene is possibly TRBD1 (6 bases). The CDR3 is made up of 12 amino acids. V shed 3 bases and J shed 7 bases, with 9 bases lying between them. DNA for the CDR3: TGTGCCAGCAGTTTCATGGGGGCTGGCTACACCTTC. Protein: CASSFMGAGYTF.